A single sample gave rise to the 28 T cell receptor beta chains below, sequenced in a study of identical twins. TCRdb fed the 5' RACE reads into MiXCR, producing one record per CDR3 protein. The sample records roughly 690,000 distinct CDR3 sequences, about 20% being singletons. These data were likewise used in another study, on T cells expressing NK-cell markers.

The sequenced sample was PBMCs. These receptor sequences come from a woman aged 18-29 years in good health.

V gene TRBV7-9 combines with J gene TRBJ2-2; D uncertain. Deletions cut 5 bases from V and 6 bases from J, with 7 bases between. The germline CDR1 and CDR2 sequences are SEHNR and FQNEAQ (reference sequence). CDR3 length equals 12 residues. The CDR3, as DNA: TGTGCCAGCAGCCCCGACTCCGGGGAGCTGTTTTTT. Translation gives CASSPDSGELFF.

This clonotype came up a few times. The gene calls are TRBV10-3 and TRBJ1-1, with D unresolved. The CDR3 covers 13 residues. V was clipped by 0 bases and J by 6 bases, with 8 bases between them. Per germline, CDR1 ENHRY and CDR2 SYGVKD. The CDR3 loop reads CAISESWGSEAFF. DNA for the CDR3: TGTGCCATCAGTGAGTCGTGGGGATCTGAAGCTTTCTTT.

The rearrangement joins TRBV5-1 to TRBJ1-5, with a possible D match to TRBD1 (6 bases). This CDR3 is 15 amino acids long. V shed 4 bases and J shed 5 bases, with 16 bases lying between them. Germline V gene data show CDR1 as SGHRS and CDR2 as YFSETQ. The CDR3 spells CASSRSGGEDQPQHF. CDR3 DNA sequence: TGCGCCAGCAGCCGTTCGGGGGGCGAGGATCAGCCCCAGCATTTT.

This clonotype occurred a few times. The gene calls are TRBV3-1 and TRBJ2-3; D is uncertain. V lost 3 bases, J lost 4 bases, and 14 bases lay in between. The CDR3 runs 15 residues. Germline assignment: CDR1 LGHDT and CDR2 YNNKEL (reference sequence). The CDR3 spells CASSHLDHSADTQYF. The CDR3 nucleotides read TGTGCCAGCAGCCACCTGGATCATAGTGCAGATACGCAGTATTTT.

V usage is TRBV10-3 and J usage is TRBJ1-1; D call uncertain. The CDR3 sequence is 13 residues long. Germline V gene sequence: CDR1 ENHRY, CDR2 SYGVKD. Trimming removed 10 bases at V and 5 bases at J, with 17 bases between. DNA for the CDR3: TGTGCCACCTTGGACCCCCAAGCGACTGAAGCTTTCTTT. Protein product: CATLDPQATEAFF.

The V call is TRBV7-2, the J call TRBJ2-1, with D possibly being TRBD1 (6 bases). With 5 bases removed from V and 10 bases from J, the gap between germline ends came to 12 bases. Germline V gene data show CDR1 as SGHTA and CDR2 as FQGNSA. The CDR3 totals 12 residues. CDR3 DNA: TGTGCCAGCAGCCTGGGGGCTAGGGAGCAGTTCTTC. Amino acids: CASSLGAREQFF.

As DNA, the CDR3 is TGTGCCAGCAGTTTTTCAATGCAGGGGACAGATACGCAGTATTTT. This encodes CASSFSMQGTDTQYF. The chain carries TRBV12-3 or TRBV12-4 and TRBJ2-3, with D possibly being TRBD1 (6 bases). CDR3 size: 15 residues. The germline V and J ends were trimmed by 3 bases and 3 bases, with 13 bases remaining between them.

The sample holds many counts of this clonotype. The chain joins TRBV5-1 to TRBJ1-1; D is possibly TRBD1 (6 bases). V was shortened by 6 bases and J by 0 bases, with 12 bases between the two germline ends. In germline, CDR1 is SGHRS, CDR2 YFSETQ. The CDR3 is made up of 14 amino acids. The CDR3 is CASKGVTMNTEAFF. In DNA form, the CDR3 reads TGCGCCAGCAAGGGGGTAACGATGAACACTGAAGCTTTCTTT.

The chain links TRBV5-1 to TRBJ2-2, with D maybe TRBD2 (5 bases). With 1 base removed from V and 0 bases from J, the gap between germline ends came to 16 bases. Germline values: CDR1 SGHRS, CDR2 YFSETQ. This CDR3 is built from 18 residues. DNA of the CDR3: TGCGCCAGCAGCTTGAAGTCCCTAGCCGTTTCGAACACCGGGGAGCTGTTTTTT. Translating gives CASSLKSLAVSNTGELFF.

V gene TRBV20-1 combines with J gene TRBJ2-1, with TRBD1 as a possible D gene (5 bases). From germline, CDR1 is DFQATT and CDR2 SNEGSKA (reference sequence). The ends were cut back, 5 bases at V and 6 bases at J, with 11 bases in the middle. This CDR3 comprises 12 residues. CDR3 sequence (DNA): TGCAGTGCTCGCAGGGTAGCCAATGAGCAGTTCTTC. It is translated as CSARRVANEQFF.

The chain links TRBV6-5 to TRBJ1-1; D remains ambiguous. There are 14 residues in the CDR3. The germline gives CDR1 MNHEY, CDR2 SVGAGI. Trimming pared 2 bases from V and 0 bases from J, leaving 7 bases between. The CDR3 DNA follows: TGTGCCAGCAGTTACAAAGTCATGAACACTGAAGCTTTCTTT. Protein: CASSYKVMNTEAFF.

V is TRBV20-1 and J is TRBJ2-1; D perhaps matches TRBD2 (6 bases). CDR3 length equals 15 residues. Germline V gives CDR1 DFQATT, CDR2 SNEGSKA (reference sequence). Trimming removed 6 bases at V and 2 bases at J, with 17 bases between. For the CDR3, the DNA is TGCAGTGCCTTGCCTTGGGGGAGGACCTACAATGAGCAGTTCTTC. Translation gives CSALPWGRTYNEQFF.

This clonotype was detected a few times. The J gene is TRBJ1-2, the V gene TRBV19, with D maybe TRBD1 (5 bases). Germline V gene sequence: CDR1 LNHDA, CDR2 SQIVND (reference sequence). V was clipped by 4 bases and J by 6 bases, with 15 bases between them. The CDR3 contains 14 residues. The CDR3 loop is CASSNTGLGHGYTF. The CDR3 region has the DNA TGTGCCAGTAGTAATACGGGGCTGGGGCATGGCTACACCTTC.

V is TRBV6-6 and J is TRBJ1-5; maybe TRBD1 (5 bases). The length of the CDR3 is 12 residues. Germline V gives CDR1 MNHNY, CDR2 SVGAGI (reference sequence). V lost 10 bases, J lost 6 bases, and 13 bases lay in between. The CDR3 bases are TGTGCCACAAAGGGGTTGGGTCAGCCCCAGCATTTT. Residues: CATKGLGQPQHF.

There are a few counts of this clonotype. This chain uses TRBV7-2 with TRBJ2-1; the D gene could be TRBD1 or TRBD2 (6 bases each). V lost 1 base and J lost 10, with 14 bases in between. CDR1 and CDR2 (germline): SGHTA, FQGNSA. This CDR3 comprises 14 residues. The CDR3 coding sequence is TGTGCCAGCAGCTTAGGGGAGACTAGGGGGGAGCAGTTCTTC. It encodes CASSLGETRGEQFF.

This clonotype was found many times. The V call is TRBV12-3 or TRBV12-4, the J call TRBJ2-5, with TRBD2 as a possible D gene (8 bases). Trimming pared 8 bases from V and 1 base from J, leaving 17 bases between. CDR3 length: 15 amino acids. The CDR3 sequence is CASLRGGTVQETQYF. The CDR3 nucleotides are TGTGCCAGCCTTCGGGGGGGGACAGTCCAAGAGACCCAGTACTTC.

This clonotype was observed a handful of times. The chain is built from TRBV5-1 and TRBJ2-1; 14 bases are a match to TRBD2. V shed 4 bases, J shed 8 bases, and the junction held 5 bases outside the gene matches. The CDR3 loop spans 15 amino acids. The germline gives CDR1 SGHRS, CDR2 YFSETQ. CDR3: CASSMTSGGAYEQFF. The DNA of the CDR3 is TGCGCCAGCAGCATGACTAGCGGGGGGGCCTATGAGCAGTTCTTC.

The gene calls are TRBV12-3 or TRBV12-4 and TRBJ2-3, with no clear D. The CDR3 sequence is 15 residues long. Trimming removed 6 bases at V and 3 bases at J, with 16 bases between. The CDR3 sequence is CASSETSTMTDTQYF. The CDR3 DNA sequence: TGTGCCAGCAGCGAGACTTCCACTATGACAGATACGCAGTATTTT.

The chain recombines TRBV6-5 with TRBJ2-5; D is uncertain. In germline, CDR1 is MNHEY, CDR2 SVGAGI. The CDR3 runs 11 residues. The ends were cut back, 2 bases at V and 10 bases at J, with 8 bases in the middle. The CDR3 bases are TGTGCCAGCAGTTACGGTGGGGTCCAGTACTTC. Its translation: CASSYGGVQYF.

V is TRBV6-2 or TRBV6-3 and J is TRBJ2-7, with a weak D call TRBD2 (5 bases). Trimming took 1 base from V and 5 from J, leaving 15 bases between them. Germline lookup yields CDR1 MNHEY and CDR2 SVGEGT. The CDR3 has 15 residues. CDR3 DNA sequence: TGTGCCAGCAGTTACTATCGTACTAGAGACCACGAGCAGTACTTC. This sequence encodes CASSYYRTRDHEQYF.

In its sample, this clonotype was seen a few times. V gene TRBV4-3 combines with J gene TRBJ1-2, with D maybe TRBD1 (5 bases). Trimming took 0 bases from V and 7 from J, leaving 9 bases between them. From germline, CDR1 is LGHNA and CDR2 YSLEER. The CDR3 runs 13 residues. CDR3 region: CASSQDWGGGYTF. The CDR3 DNA reads as TGCGCCAGCAGCCAAGATTGGGGGGGTGGCTACACCTTC.

The chain uses TRBV29-1 and TRBJ2-4; TRBD1 agrees at 12 bases. The V gene end was trimmed by 7 bases and the J gene end by 9 bases; junction bases not matched to a gene: 7. The germline CDR1 and CDR2 sequences are SQVTM and ANQGSEA. The CDR3 has 13 amino acids. CDR3: CSATGQGAGIQYF. CDR3 bases: TGCAGCGCCACGGGACAGGGGGCTGGCATTCAGTACTTC. The whole variable domain, remainder taken from reference TRBV29-1 and TRBJ2-4, is SAVISQKPSRDICQRGTSLTIQCQVDSQVTMMFWYRQQPGQSLTLIATANQGSEATYESGFVIDKFPISRPNLTFSTLTVSNMSPEDSSIYLCSATGQGAGIQYFGAGTRLSVL.

This chain joins TRBV12-3 or TRBV12-4 and TRBJ1-5; 7 bases align to TRBD1. This CDR3 comprises 15 residues. The trim removed 10 bases at V and 4 bases at J, leaving 13 bases unmatched. CDR3 residues: CATTLGDSSNQPQHF. Written as DNA, the CDR3 is TGTGCCACAACACTTGGGGACAGCTCTAATCAGCCCCAGCATTTT.

The CDR3: CASTASGGRDGELFF. The CDR3 coding sequence is TGTGCCAGCACCGCTAGCGGGGGGCGGGACGGGGAGCTGTTTTTT. The rearrangement joins TRBV6-1 to TRBJ2-2; 11 bases line up with TRBD2. The germline V gene has CDR1 MNHNS and CDR2 SASEGT. The CDR3 length is 15 residues. V shed 7 bases, J shed 7 bases, and the junction held 8 bases outside the gene matches.

The chain is built from TRBV18 and TRBJ1-1; no reliable D call. CDR3 length equals 13 residues. Germline lookup yields CDR1 KGHSH and CDR2 LQKENI. Trimming cost V 5 bases and J 0 bases, with 7 bases left between them. The CDR3 here is CASSGNMNTEAFF. The CDR3 nucleotides are TGTGCCAGCTCAGGTAACATGAACACTGAAGCTTTCTTT. Together with reference TRBV18 and TRBJ1-1, the CDR3 gives the full variable domain: NAGVMQNPRHLVRRRGQEARLRCSPMKGHSHVYWYRQLPEEGLKFMVYLQKENIIDESGMPKERFSAEFPKEGPSILRIQQVVRGDSAAYFCASSGNMNTEAFFGQGTRLTVV.

This clonotype has more than one count but fewer than ten. The V and J genes are TRBV5-1 and TRBJ2-3; 7 nucleotides agree with TRBD2. The CDR3 length is 17 residues. Germline V CDR1 and CDR2: SGHRS, YFSETQ. J lost 3 bases, V lost 4 bases, and 14 bases had no gene match. CDR3 DNA: TGCGCCAGCAGCGCCCCGACTAGCCGTAGGGGTACAGATACGCAGTATTTT. Translation: CASSAPTSRRGTDTQYF.

On this clonotype itself: One end of the junction fails to match germline, which may point to a read error. The gene calls are TRBV27 and TRBJ2-7; D may correspond to TRBD1 or TRBD2 (5 bases each). Germline assignment: CDR1 MNHEY and CDR2 SMNVEV (reference sequence). This CDR3 comprises 15 residues. The CDR3 sequence is CASSFRGPISSEQYF. The CDR3 DNA reads as TGTGCCAGCAGTTTCCGGGGCCCGATCTCCTCCGAGCAGTACTTC.

This clonotype was detected only a few times. The chain uses TRBV5-1 and TRBJ1-2; TRBD1 agrees at 8 bases. Germline assignment: CDR1 SGHRS and CDR2 YFSETQ. V was pared by 0 bases and J by 8 bases, with 6 bases of the junction left unmatched. The CDR3 has 14 residues. CDR3 sequence reads: CASSLAPGGLGYTF. As DNA, the CDR3 is TGCGCCAGCAGCTTGGCCCCAGGGGGCTTAGGCTACACCTTC.